What follows are 26 T cell receptor beta chains derived from one specimen sequenced in a study of blood T cell repertoires in COVID-19. TCRdb's table, derived via immunoSEQ multiplex PCR, lists solely in-frame clones and lacks some. In the table there are 210,000 or so clones, 84% of which are singletons. The material sequenced was peripheral blood. All receptors come from a woman in her 70s with active or convalescent COVID-19.

The chain links TRBV6-1 to TRBJ2-7; TRBD1 matches 8 bases. Germline V lookup: CDR1 MNHNS, CDR2 SASEGT. V lost 1 base and J lost 1; bases outside the gene matches: 3. This CDR3 spans 15 amino acids. The CDR3 region is CASSEGTGGSYEQYF. The CDR3 coding sequence is TGTGCCAGCAGTGAAGGTACAGGGGGGTCCTACGAGCAGTACTTC.

The chain uses TRBV27 and TRBJ2-3; the D gene is possibly TRBD1 (6 bases). Germline-derived CDR1 and CDR2 are MNHEY and SMNVEV (reference sequence). This CDR3 has 16 amino acids. The V gene lost 5 bases and the J gene lost 2 bases, with 17 bases spanning the gap. This chain's CDR3 is CASSPYITGTTDTQYF. DNA for the CDR3: TGTGCCAGCAGTCCATATATAACAGGGACCACAGATACGCAGTATTTT.

The chain joins TRBV11-2 to TRBJ2-5; perhaps TRBD2 as D (6 bases). Germline CDR1 and CDR2: SGHAT and FQNNGV. This CDR3 region has 18 residues. V lost 2 bases and J 4 bases, leaving 23 bases between the germline ends. CDR3 sequence: CASSLRIIRAGMGETQYF. The CDR3 DNA sequence: TGTGCCAGCAGCTTACGAATTATAAGGGCGGGAATGGGAGAGACCCAGTACTTC.

The rearrangement links TRBV5-5 to TRBJ2-1; 10 nucleotides line up with TRBD2. The junction had 3 bases not matched to a gene; V was cut back by 2 bases and J by 4 bases. This CDR3 is 15 amino acids long. From germline, CDR1 is SGHKS and CDR2 YYEKEE (reference sequence). The CDR3 DNA reads TGTGCCAGCAGCTTTGGAGCGGGAGGGTACAATGAGCAGTTCTTC. As protein: CASSFGAGGYNEQFF.

The rearrangement joins TRBV15 to TRBJ2-1; 8 bases are shared with TRBD2. Germline loops: CDR1 LNHNV, CDR2 YYDKDF (reference sequence). The CDR3 extends over 16 amino acids. Trimming cost V 3 bases and J 4 bases; bases outside gene matches: 8. The CDR3 loop reads CATSRAPGLGYNEQFF. CDR3 in DNA: TGTGCCACCAGCAGGGCTCCGGGACTAGGGTACAATGAGCAGTTCTTC.

V gene TRBV7-3 combines with J gene TRBJ2-7; 8 bases are a match to TRBD2. The CDR3 sequence is 15 residues long. Trimming at V came to 0 bases and at J to 4 bases, leaving 5 bases not matched to a gene. Germline V gene lookup returns CDR1 SGHTA and CDR2 FQGTGA. The CDR3 is CASSLTAGAGYEQYF. CDR3 bases: TGTGCCAGCAGCTTAACAGCGGGGGCCGGTTACGAGCAGTACTTC.

This chain links TRBV6-5 with TRBJ1-2; 8 nucleotides line up with TRBD1. V dropped 4 bases and J dropped 4; count of bases not matched to a gene: 5. The CDR3 covers 14 residues. Germline V CDR1 and CDR2: MNHEY, SVGAGI. The CDR3 loop reads CASSSTGAPYGYTF. CDR3 DNA: TGTGCCAGCAGTTCGACAGGGGCCCCCTATGGCTACACCTTC.

This chain connects TRBV28 to TRBJ1-4, with D perhaps TRBD1 (5 bases). This CDR3 spans 16 amino acids. The germline V gene encodes CDR1 MDHEN and CDR2 SYDVKM. Trimming took off 6 bases at V and 0 bases at J, with 14 bases between the two ends. CDR3 residues: CASSRYGGATNEKLFF. The CDR3 DNA reads TGTGCCAGCAGCCGGTATGGGGGGGCAACTAATGAAAAACTGTTTTTT.

This clone was recorded a few times. The rearrangement joins TRBV6-5 to TRBJ2-1, with D tentatively TRBD2 (6 bases). The CDR3 is 15 amino acids. V lost 5 bases to trimming and J lost 3 bases, with 14 bases between them. Germline lookup yields CDR1 MNHEY and CDR2 SVGAGI. The CDR3, as DNA: TGTGCCAGCAGTCGGTATAGCGGAGACTACAATGAGCAGTTCTTC. Protein sequence: CASSRYSGDYNEQFF.

The chain employs TRBV27 and TRBJ2-1; 10 nucleotides agree with TRBD1. CDR3 length: 17 residues. The junction had 17 bases not matched to a gene; V was cut back by 6 bases and J by 9 bases. The germline V gene encodes CDR1 MNHEY and CDR2 SMNVEV (reference sequence). The CDR3 here is CASSPRDRGRSAVEQFF. The CDR3, as DNA: TGTGCCAGCAGCCCTCGTGACAGGGGGCGGTCGGCGGTTGAGCAGTTCTTC.

This chain connects TRBV6-6 to TRBJ2-1; D possibly corresponds to TRBD2 (6 bases). Germline lookup yields CDR1 MNHNY and CDR2 SVGAGI (reference sequence). Trimming took off 2 bases at V and 1 base at J, with 9 bases between the two ends. The CDR3 is made up of 15 amino acids. CDR3 loop: CASSYVGGSYNEQFF. Here the CDR3 DNA reads TGTGCCAGCAGTTACGTGGGGGGTTCCTACAATGAGCAGTTCTTC.

The chain has TRBV2 and TRBJ2-7; 10 bases map to TRBD1. The J segment lost 1 base and the V segment lost 5 bases, leaving 2 bases of the junction unmatched. CDR1 is SNHLY and CDR2 is FYNNEI in the germline V gene. The CDR3 is made up of 14 amino acids. CDR3 loop: CASSPGQGSYEQYF. Here the CDR3 DNA reads TGTGCCAGCAGTCCGGGACAGGGGTCCTACGAGCAGTACTTC.

The chain recombines TRBV2 with TRBJ1-2; D not resolved. CDR1 and CDR2 (germline): SNHLY, FYNNEI. V was trimmed by 1 base and J by 3 bases, leaving 9 bases between them. CDR3 length: 14 amino acids. As DNA, the CDR3 is TGTGCCAGCAGTGAAGGTACCGGTTACTATGGCTACACCTTC. It codes for CASSEGTGYYGYTF.

This clone was observed a few times. The chain employs TRBV4-1 and TRBJ1-6; 9 nucleotides align to TRBD1. V lost 0 bases to trimming and J lost 10 bases; unmatched junction nucleotides: 10. The CDR3 loop spans 17 amino acids. Germline-derived CDR1 and CDR2 are MGHRA and YSYEKL. As DNA, the CDR3 is TGCGCCAGCAGCCAAGAGCCGGGACAGGGAATTCGGTCACCCCTCCACTTT. It translates to CASSQEPGQGIRSPLHF.

The rearrangement joins TRBV12-5 to TRBJ2-7, with 9 bases fitting TRBD2. The CDR3 is 16 residues long. V lost 1 base to trimming and J lost 2 bases; unmatched junction nucleotides: 6. The germline gives CDR1 LGHNT, CDR2 FRNRAP. DNA of the CDR3: TGTGCTAGTGGTTTGGGTAGCGGGAGAGGGCCCTACGAGCAGTACTTC. Protein product: CASGLGSGRGPYEQYF.

This clone was counted a single time. The V call is TRBV27, the J call TRBJ2-2, with 11 bases fitting TRBD2. J lost 0 bases, V lost 3 bases, and 15 bases had no gene match. The CDR3 sequence is 21 residues long. Germline values: CDR1 MNHEY, CDR2 SMNVEV (reference sequence). This chain's CDR3 is CASSFIPWAGGLAANTGELFF. The CDR3 DNA sequence: TGTGCCAGCAGTTTTATCCCCTGGGCAGGGGGACTAGCGGCGAACACCGGGGAGCTGTTTTTT.

The chain uses TRBV3-1 (or the pseudogene TRBV3-2) and TRBJ2-6, with D possibly TRBD1 on 5 matching bases. The CDR3 has 18 amino acids. Deletions cut 0 bases from V and 1 base from J, with 13 bases between. CDR1 LGHDT and CDR2 YNNKEL come from the germline V gene (reference sequence). The CDR3 bases are TGTGCCAGCAGCCAAGATGGTAGGGGTGGGTCTGGGGCCAACGTCCTGACTTTC. As protein: CASSQDGRGGSGANVLTF.

This chain connects TRBV2 to TRBJ2-7; 12 nucleotides agree with TRBD2. The CDR3 is 15 residues long. With 8 bases clipped from V and 7 bases from J, the junction kept 12 bases outside the gene matches. From germline, CDR1 is SNHLY and CDR2 FYNNEI. The CDR3 DNA is TGTGCCAGCCGACCGCGGACTAGCGGGGCCTCGGAGCAGTACTTC. Amino acids: CASRPRTSGASEQYF. The variable domain in full, with the rest retrieved from reference TRBV2 and TRBJ2-7, is EPEVTQTPSHQVTQMGQEVILRCVPISNHLYFYWYRQILGQKVEFLVSFYNNEISEKSEIFDDQFSVERPDGSNFTLKIRSTKLEDSAMYFCASRPRTSGASEQYFGPGTRLTVT.

The gene calls are TRBV3-1 (or the pseudogene TRBV3-2) and TRBJ2-7; 9 bases fit TRBD2. This CDR3 region has 16 residues. Germline CDR1 LGHDT, CDR2 YNNKEL (reference sequence). The ends lost 3 bases at V and 3 bases at J; junction bases unmatched: 9. The CDR3 nucleotides are TGTGCCAGCAGCCACGGTAGCGGGAGAGGTCTCTACGAGCAGTACTTC. Encoded protein: CASSHGSGRGLYEQYF.

This clone occurred once. This sequence joins TRBV7-3 and TRBJ2-1; 7 nucleotides line up with TRBD2. The CDR3 is made up of 15 amino acids. V gave up 2 bases and J gave up 6 bases; unmatched junction bases: 7. Germline V gene sequence: CDR1 SGHTA, CDR2 FQGTGA. DNA of the CDR3: TGTGCCAGCAGCTTATCAGGACTAGATGCCAATGAGCAGTTCTTC. Amino acids: CASSLSGLDANEQFF.

The chain combines TRBV6-1 with TRBJ2-7, with TRBD1 matching 7 bases. Unmatched junction bases numbered 11, after V lost 3 bases and J lost 3 bases. Germline values: CDR1 MNHNS, CDR2 SASEGT. The CDR3 runs 16 residues. The CDR3 loop is CASSEVLGTARYEQYF. In DNA form, the CDR3 reads TGTGCCAGCAGTGAGGTGCTGGGGACAGCGCGCTACGAGCAGTACTTC.

The chain employs TRBV4-1 and TRBJ2-3; the match to TRBD2 covers 13 bases. CDR3 length: 16 residues. V lost 8 bases and J lost 6; bases outside the gene matches: 11. Germline loops: CDR1 MGHRA, CDR2 YSYEKL. CDR3 DNA: TGCGCCAGCCAATCACTAGCGGGAGGGCCTCCTGATACGCAGTATTTT. Protein: CASQSLAGGPPDTQYF.

The genes are TRBV19 and TRBJ1-5, with 10 bases fitting TRBD1. Trimming took 10 bases from V and 0 from J; bases not matched to a gene: 15. The CDR3 totals 18 residues. From germline, CDR1 is LNHDA and CDR2 SQIVND (reference sequence). CDR3 residues: CAILPGQGRIYSNQPQHF. DNA of the CDR3: TGTGCCATCCTCCCGGGACAGGGGAGAATTTATAGCAATCAGCCCCAGCATTTT.

V usage is TRBV5-1 and J usage is TRBJ2-3; no clear D gene. The length of the CDR3 is 14 residues. Germline-derived CDR1 and CDR2 are SGHRS and YFSETQ. V lost 4 bases and J 4 bases, leaving 13 bases between the germline ends. The CDR3 DNA reads TGCGCCAGCAGCCAACCCGCTCGGTCAGATACGCAGTATTTT. Encoded protein: CASSQPARSDTQYF.

This clone has a single count. The gene calls are TRBV19 and TRBJ1-5, with 7 bases matching TRBD1. CDR1 LNHDA and CDR2 SQIVND come from the germline V gene (reference sequence). Unmatched junction bases numbered 14, after V lost 10 bases and J lost 8 bases. The CDR3 is made up of 14 amino acids. CDR3 protein: CATRSDRALEPQHF. In nucleotides, the CDR3 is TGTGCCACCAGATCTGACAGGGCGCTTGAGCCCCAGCATTTT.

This chain uses TRBV19 with TRBJ1-5, with unresolved D. Germline V CDR1 and CDR2: LNHDA, SQIVND (reference sequence). V dropped 4 bases and J dropped 0 bases, with 13 bases sitting between them. The CDR3 loop spans 16 amino acids. CDR3 protein: CASSTLATISNQPQHF. CDR3 nucleotides: TGTGCCAGTAGTACACTCGCGACAATTAGCAATCAGCCCCAGCATTTT. Based on the CDR3 plus reference TRBV19 and TRBJ1-5, the full variable domain is DGGITQSPKYLFRKEGQNVTLSCEQNLNHDAMYWYRQDPGQGLRLIYYSQIVNDFQKGDIAEGYSVSREKKESFPLTVTSAQKNPTAFYLCASSTLATISNQPQHFGDGTRLSIL.